A selection of T cell receptor beta chains follows, all from one sample in a study of T cells in Graves' hyperthyroidism and ophthalmopathy. TCRdb called the multiplex PCR reads again in MiXCR, with one record for every CDR3 protein. The sample yields a few hundred thousand distinct CDR3 sequences, roughly 15% seen once. The material sequenced was blood. The receptor set was obtained from a woman aged 40 to 50 with Graves' ophthalmopathy. Both conserved end residues are part of each CDR3. The D gene is left open where the match is weak. Clone size is shown for a subset of rows, as once, few, many or a class of expanded clone.

d_gene	j_gene	abundance	v_gene	CDR3nt	CDR3aa
NA	TRBJ1-4	few	TRBV10-3	TGTGCCATCAGTGTCGGACTGGCTGGCACTAATGAAAAACTGTTTTTT	CAISVGLAGTNEKLFF
NA	TRBJ1-5	few	TRBV2	TGTGCCAGCAGGGGCCTAGTCCAGCCCCAGCATTTT	CASRGLVQPQHF
NA	TRBJ2-5	many	TRBV7-2	TGTGCCAGCAGCTTGGCAAAGGGGGAGACCCAGTACTTC	CASSLAKGETQYF
NA	TRBJ2-1	many	TRBV7-9	TGTGCCAGCAGCTTAGCCCCCTATGCAGGGCCAAATGTCGTGGAGCAGTTCTTC	CASSLAPYAGPNVVEQFF
NA	TRBJ1-1	few	TRBV24-1	TGTGCCACCAGTGATCGTCCGATAGGGAGGAACACTGAAGCTTTCTTT	CATSDRPIGRNTEAFF
NA	TRBJ1-2	few	TRBV25-1	TGTGCCAGCAGTGCCACAGGGACGAGCTCGATCTATGGCTACACCTTC	CASSATGTSSIYGYTF
NA	TRBJ2-3	few	TRBV5-1	TGCGCCAGCAGCTTGGAGGGCCACACAGATACGCAGTATTTT	CASSLEGHTDTQYF
TRBD1	TRBJ1-1	NA	TRBV5-4	TGTGCCAGCAGCCCGGGGGGACAGGGTCGGTACACTGAAGCTTTCTTT	CASSPGGQGRYTEAFF
TRBD1	TRBJ2-1	few	TRBV20-1	TGCAGTGCTAGTTCTGGGACAGGGGCGAAGGGGGACCTCTTC	CSASSGTGAKGDLF
NA	TRBJ2-1	NA	TRBV7-9	TGTGCCAGCAGCTTCGGAGGGGGGGCCCCTGGTGGCAATGAGCAGTTCTTC	CASSFGGGAPGGNEQFF
TRBD1	TRBJ2-1	NA	TRBV15	TGTGCCACCAGCAGAGAGTACGGGACAGGGAGCTTCAATGAGCAGTTCTTC	CATSREYGTGSFNEQFF
NA	TRBJ2-5	few	TRBV29-1	TGCAGCGTTGAAGGTCACCGCCAAGAGACCCAGTACTTC	CSVEGHRQETQYF
NA	TRBJ1-4	NA	TRBV7-2	TGTGCCAGCAGCTTAGAGAGGACTGAAAAACTGTTTTTT	CASSLERTEKLFF
TRBD2	TRBJ2-1	few	TRBV11-2	TGTGCCAGCAGCCGGGGGGGGCTAGCGGGACGCTACAATGAGCAGTTCTTC	CASSRGGLAGRYNEQFF
NA	TRBJ1-6	few	TRBV28	TGTGCCAGCAGTTTATGGGGCGTGGGTAATTCACCCCTCCACTTT	CASSLWGVGNSPLHF
NA	TRBJ2-7	NA	TRBV5-1	TGCGCCAGCTCTTGGGGGGGGGGCCGATCCTACGAGCAGTACTTC	CASSWGGGRSYEQYF
TRBD2	TRBJ2-1	many	TRBV7-9	TGTGCCAGCAGCTCCGGCGGACTAGCGCCCGAGATAGAGCAGTTCTTC	CASSSGGLAPEIEQFF
TRBD1	TRBJ2-1	many	TRBV2	TGTGCCAGCAGTGTCGCGGGACAGGGTGTCCATGAGCAGTTCTTC	CASSVAGQGVHEQFF
TRBD1	TRBJ2-7	few	TRBV20-1	TGCAGTGCTCGCCCGACAGGGGTTGCCTACGAGCAGTACTTC	CSARPTGVAYEQYF
NA	TRBJ1-1	few	TRBV28	TGTGCCAGCAGATCTCCCTACGGGGGACCTTTCTTT	CASRSPYGGPFF
NA	TRBJ2-7	many	TRBV20-1	TGCAGTGCTAGAGATTACACTACAGCGCCAACTACCCAGCAGTACTTC	CSARDYTTAPTTQQYF
TRBD2	TRBJ2-3	many	TRBV20-1	TGCAGTGCTCAGTGGGGGGGGGGCACAGATACGCAGTATTTT	CSAQWGGGTDTQYF
NA	TRBJ2-4	NA	TRBV24-1	TGTGCCACCAGATGTGGCAAAATCAAAAACATTCAGTACTTC	CATRCGKIKNIQYF
NA	TRBJ2-1	many	TRBV20-1	TGCAGTGCTCCTGGGACCACCTACAATGAGCAGTTCTTC	CSAPGTTYNEQFF
TRBD2	TRBJ2-7	many	TRBV6-1	TGTGCCAGCAGACGGAACCTAGCGGGGGAGGCCTACGAGCAGTACTTC	CASRRNLAGEAYEQYF
TRBD2	TRBJ2-7	NA	TRBV5-6	TGTGCCAGCAGCCTCGGCCCCATATTCCGACTAGCGGGACCCCAGGATGGCGAGCAGTACTTC	CASSLGPIFRLAGPQDGEQYF
TRBD2	TRBJ2-3	many	TRBV27	TGTGCCAGCAGTATCAATGGGGCGGGAGCTACAGATACGCAGTATTTT	CASSINGAGATDTQYF
NA	TRBJ2-7	many	TRBV28	TGTGCCAGCAGTCCCCGAGAGGGAGGCGGACGCTCCTACGAGCAGTACTTC	CASSPREGGGRSYEQYF
TRBD1	TRBJ1-3	NA	TRBV6-2/TRBV6-3	TGTGTCAGCAGTTCAGGGGGGCCCCTCTCTGGAAACACCATATATTTT	CVSSSGGPLSGNTIYF
NA	TRBJ2-7	many	TRBV2	TGTGCCAGCACCCGATCGGTTGAGCAGTACTTC	CASTRSVEQYF
TRBD2	TRBJ2-7	once	TRBV11-2	TGTGCCAGCAGCTTACAAAGACTAGCGGACCCCTCCTACGAGCAGTACTTC	CASSLQRLADPSYEQYF
NA	TRBJ1-1	many	TRBV30	TGTGCCTGGAGTGTCCACAGGAACACTGAAGCTTTCTTT	CAWSVHRNTEAFF
TRBD2	TRBJ2-1	NA	TRBV7-3	TGTGCCAGCAGCTTAATAGCGGGGGCATCCTACAATGAGCAGTTCTTC	CASSLIAGASYNEQFF
NA	TRBJ2-2	NA	TRBV6-2/TRBV6-3	TGTGCCAGCAGAACCGGGACGGCTCTTGCGAACACCGGGGAGCTGTTTTTT	CASRTGTALANTGELFF
TRBD1	TRBJ1-6	NA	TRBV12-3/TRBV12-4	TGTGCCAGCAGTTTGCCAGGGGGTCGAGGTATTTCACCCCTCCACTTT	CASSLPGGRGISPLHF
NA	TRBJ2-5	many	TRBV7-8	TGTGCCAGCAGCTTAAGGGGGACGATCGACCCCAGACTGTACTTC	CASSLRGTIDPRLYF
NA	TRBJ1-3	NA	TRBV20-1	TGCAGTGCTAGAGATTCGGGGGGGCCATCGTCCTCTGGAAACACCATATATTTT	CSARDSGGPSSSGNTIYF
TRBD1	TRBJ1-4	few	TRBV6-1	TGTGCCAGCAGTGAAGCTTGGGGACAGGCTTATGAAAAACTGTTTTTT	CASSEAWGQAYEKLFF
TRBD1	TRBJ1-4	few	TRBV9	TGTGCCAGCAGCGCACGACAGGGGACTAATGAAAAACTGTTTTTT	CASSARQGTNEKLFF
NA	TRBJ1-2	NA	TRBV7-9	TGTGCCAGCAGCCCCGATACCCTCCTTACGGGACATGACTATGGCTACACCTTC	CASSPDTLLTGHDYGYTF
NA	TRBJ2-1	many	TRBV2	TGTGCCACCAGGGCGCTCGGCCTCGGCGATGAGCAGTTCTTC	CATRALGLGDEQFF
NA	TRBJ1-5	many	TRBV3-1	TGTGCCAGCAGCCAAGGGATCCCTAGCAATCAGCCCCAGCATTTT	CASSQGIPSNQPQHF
TRBD1	TRBJ2-2	NA	TRBV6-1	TGTGCCAGCAGTCCTTGGGACAGCCCCGCTCCGGGACAGAAGAACACCGGGGAGCTGTTTTTT	CASSPWDSPAPGQKNTGELFF
TRBD1	TRBJ1-1	NA	TRBV6-1	TGTGCCAGCAGAGGACAGGGGTGGATGGCTTTCTTT	CASRGQGWMAFF
TRBD1	TRBJ1-1	many	TRBV5-6	TGTGCCAGCAGCTCTGAGACAGGGAGGCATGCTGAAGCTTTCTTT	CASSSETGRHAEAFF
NA	TRBJ2-3	few	TRBV11-2	TGTGCCAGCAGCCCGCACTCTGGGGCCAGCGGCAACGGGTTACCAGATACGCAGTATTTT	CASSPHSGASGNGLPDTQYF
NA	TRBJ2-3	many	TRBV11-2	TGTGCCAGCAGCTTAGATGGGCTAGGTAATGGGTGGGATACGCAGTATTTT	CASSLDGLGNGWDTQYF
TRBD1	TRBJ2-5	NA	TRBV20-1	TGCAGTGCTGCCCCGGGACAGGGAAAAGAGACCCAGTACTTC	CSAAPGQGKETQYF
TRBD1	TRBJ2-7	few	TRBV10-3	TGTGCCATCAGTGAAGGACAGGGATCCTACGAGCAGTACTTC	CAISEGQGSYEQYF
TRBD1	TRBJ2-5	many	TRBV28	TGTGCCAGCAGTTTATATCCCCAACAGGGGTCCCAGTACTTC	CASSLYPQQGSQYF